These 28 T cell receptor beta chains share one sample of origin, sequenced in a study of T cell responses to AZD1222 COVID-19 vaccine. TCRdb's copy holds only in-frame clones and misses some; the assay was immunoSEQ multiplex PCR. The table has about 94,000 clones, 85% seen once. The sequenced sample was peripheral blood, obtained 28 days after the second AZD1222 dose. The receptor set was obtained from an adult who received the AZD1222 COVID-19 vaccine.

The chain uses TRBV7-6 and TRBJ1-2, with 9 bases lining up with TRBD1. CDR3 length: 14 amino acids. Germline trimming cut 5 bases from V and 8 bases from J; bases unmatched to any gene: 9. Germline V gives CDR1 SGHVS, CDR2 FNYEAQ. The CDR3 nucleotides read TGTGCCAGCAGCATCAATACAGGGGGCTACGGCTACACCTTC. This sequence encodes CASSINTGGYGYTF.

The rearrangement joins TRBV9 to TRBJ2-7; perhaps TRBD2 as D (6 bases). V lost 0 bases and J 5 bases, leaving 12 bases between the germline ends. The germline V gene has CDR1 SGDLS and CDR2 YYNGEE. The CDR3 covers 14 residues. DNA of the CDR3: TGTGCCAGCAGCGTAGGGATAGCGGCCAACGAGCAGTACTTC. This gives the protein CASSVGIAANEQYF.

The chain carries TRBV4-3 and TRBJ2-3; weak D call: TRBD2 (6 bases). Trimming removed 0 bases from V and 0 bases from J, with 13 bases in between. The CDR3 runs to 17 residues. CDR1 is LGHNA and CDR2 is YSLEER in the germline V gene. Written as DNA, the CDR3 is TGCGCCAGCAGCCAAGAACCCCCCAGCGGGAGCACAGATACGCAGTATTTT. Residues: CASSQEPPSGSTDTQYF.

This clone appeared many times. This specimen includes other DNA sequences encoding the same CDR3. The rearrangement links TRBV7-2 to TRBJ2-1; D is ambiguous. The CDR3 consists of 16 residues. The V end lost 1 base, the J end lost 0 bases, and 10 bases lay between the germline ends. CDR1 is SGHTA and CDR2 is FQGNSA in the germline V gene. CDR3 amino acids: CASSLDAGSSYNEQFF. DNA of the CDR3: TGTGCCAGCAGCTTAGATGCCGGCAGCTCCTACAATGAGCAGTTCTTC.

This chain joins TRBV12-3 or TRBV12-4 and TRBJ1-6; D is uncertain. Trimming removed 7 bases from V and 7 bases from J, with 11 bases in between. This CDR3 is 13 amino acids long. The CDR3 here is CASTLTSNSPLHF. The CDR3 DNA sequence: TGTGCCAGCACCCTTACGTCGAATTCACCCCTCCACTTT.

V and J are TRBV30 and TRBJ1-2, with TRBD1 matching over 8 bases. Germline lookup yields CDR1 GTSNPN and CDR2 SVGIG (reference sequence). Trimming took 3 bases from V and 4 from J; bases not matched to a gene: 10. The CDR3 has 15 amino acids. CDR3 in amino acids: CAWSQGQGAGYGYTF. CDR3 coding DNA: TGTGCCTGGAGCCAGGGGCAGGGGGCTGGCTATGGCTACACCTTC.

The J gene is TRBJ1-2, the V gene TRBV5-1; a possible D gene is TRBD1 (6 bases). The germline V gene has CDR1 SGHRS and CDR2 YFSETQ. The V end was cut by 4 bases, the J end by 8 bases, with 18 bases between. This CDR3 comprises 14 residues. The CDR3 DNA follows: TGCGCCAGCAGCATTCAGGGGACGTCGAGAGGCTACACCTTC. Its protein is CASSIQGTSRGYTF.

The chain recombines TRBV5-4 with TRBJ1-2; 9 bases agree with TRBD1. V was pared by 4 bases and J by 7 bases, with 11 bases of the junction left unmatched. CDR1 and CDR2 (germline): SGHNT, YYREEE (reference sequence). There are 15 residues in the CDR3. CDR3 region: CASSRQGGIFGGYTF. DNA for the CDR3: TGTGCCAGCAGCCGACAGGGGGGAATCTTTGGTGGCTACACCTTC.

This clone appeared a few times. V gene TRBV11-3 combines with J gene TRBJ2-2; either TRBD1 or TRBD2 may fit D (6 bases each). Trimming took off 1 base at V and 7 bases at J, with 16 bases between the two ends. CDR3 size: 16 residues. The germline gives CDR1 SGHNT, CDR2 YENEEA. As DNA, the CDR3 is TGTGCCAGCAGCTTAGTTCCGTCAGGGGAGGACGGGGAGCTGTTTTTT. Encoded protein: CASSLVPSGEDGELFF.

The chain joins TRBV19 to TRBJ1-3, with D perhaps matching TRBD1 (5 bases). Germline CDR1 and CDR2: LNHDA and SQIVND (reference sequence). The CDR3 sequence is 17 residues long. V lost 5 bases and J lost 0, with 17 bases in between. CDR3: CASSPLAGGTSGNTIYF. As DNA, the CDR3 is TGTGCCAGTAGTCCCCTCGCCGGTGGGACCTCTGGAAACACCATATATTTT. Complete variable domain (other parts from reference TRBV19 and TRBJ1-3): DGGITQSPKYLFRKEGQNVTLSCEQNLNHDAMYWYRQDPGQGLRLIYYSQIVNDFQKGDIAEGYSVSREKKESFPLTVTSAQKNPTAFYLCASSPLAGGTSGNTIYFGEGSWLTVV.

The chain has TRBV6-2 or TRBV6-3 and TRBJ1-5; no clear D. The germline V and J ends were trimmed by 1 base and 3 bases, with 7 bases remaining between them. The V gene's germline CDR1 is MNHEY and CDR2 SVGEGT. The CDR3 is 14 amino acids. DNA for the CDR3: TGTGCCAGCAGTTACTTGGGAAACAATCAGCCCCAGCATTTT. Translation: CASSYLGNNQPQHF.

The chain carries TRBV5-1 and TRBJ2-7, with a tentative D call TRBD2 (6 bases). V dropped 4 bases and J dropped 4 bases, with 9 bases sitting between them. CDR1 and CDR2 (germline): SGHRS, YFSETQ. CDR3 length: 12 amino acids. The CDR3 protein is CASSPGLYEQYF. The DNA for the CDR3 is TGCGCCAGCAGCCCGGGACTTTACGAGCAGTACTTC.

The chain has TRBV18 and TRBJ1-3, with 8 bases that match TRBD1. The J segment lost 2 bases and the V segment lost 8 bases, leaving 5 bases of the junction unmatched. The CDR3 loop spans 14 amino acids. Germline V gives CDR1 KGHSH, CDR2 LQKENI. This CDR3 is CASTQDRAGNTIYF. Written as DNA, the CDR3 is TGTGCCAGCACGCAGGACAGGGCTGGAAACACCATATATTTT.

The chain couples TRBV6-5 to TRBJ1-1; a weak D match, TRBD1 (5 bases). The germline gives CDR1 MNHEY, CDR2 SVGAGI. V lost 2 bases to trimming and J lost 5 bases, with 15 bases between them. CDR3 length equals 15 residues. The CDR3 bases are TGTGCCAGCAGTTACGCTCCAGGGAGGCGGACTGAAGCTTTCTTT. Residues: CASSYAPGRRTEAFF.

This clone was counted once. This chain connects TRBV7-9 to TRBJ2-1; D remains ambiguous. Germline V gene data show CDR1 as SEHNR and CDR2 as FQNEAQ (reference sequence). The germline V and J ends were trimmed by 2 bases and 8 bases, with 7 bases remaining between them. The CDR3 is 12 residues long. The CDR3 is CASSLQRDEQFF. In nucleotides, the CDR3 is TGTGCCAGCAGCTTACAACGCGATGAGCAGTTCTTC.

The V gene is TRBV19, the J gene TRBJ2-5, with D perhaps given as TRBD1 or TRBD2 (6 bases each). The CDR3 covers 14 residues. From germline, CDR1 is LNHDA and CDR2 SQIVND (reference sequence). Trimming stripped 3 bases from V and 5 bases from J, with 13 bases between. The CDR3 nucleotides read TGTGCCAGTAGTATGGGGGCGGGGTCGGAGACCCAGTACTTC. It translates to CASSMGAGSETQYF.

This chain joins TRBV6-2 or TRBV6-3 and TRBJ2-3; TRBD2 matches 11 bases. The CDR3 is 17 amino acids. Germline assignment: CDR1 MNHEY and CDR2 SVGEGT. J was trimmed by 6 bases and V by 6 bases; bases with no gene match: 14. This chain's CDR3 is CASSLKGLAGGWDTQYF. CDR3 coding DNA: TGTGCCAGCAGCCTCAAGGGCCTAGCGGGAGGATGGGATACGCAGTATTTT.

The chain links TRBV2 to TRBJ2-3; the match to TRBD2 covers 7 bases. The CDR3 loop spans 19 amino acids. Germline lookup yields CDR1 SNHLY and CDR2 FYNNEI. The V and J ends lost 6 bases and 2 bases, in that order; junction bases with no gene match: 20. The CDR3 loop is CASSQGLSGTRFSTDTQYF. CDR3 DNA sequence: TGTGCCAGCAGCCAAGGATTGAGCGGGACGAGGTTCTCCACAGATACGCAGTATTTT.

The chain has TRBV30 and TRBJ1-3, with TRBD1 identical over 7 bases. The ends lost 2 bases at V and 0 bases at J; junction bases unmatched: 1. The CDR3 sequence is 14 residues long. Germline assignment: CDR1 GTSNPN and CDR2 SVGIG (reference sequence). CDR3 sequence (DNA): TGTGCCTGGAGTTACAGGGGCTCTGGAAACACCATATATTTT. It encodes CAWSYRGSGNTIYF. The variable domain in full, with the rest retrieved from reference TRBV30 and TRBJ1-3, is SQTIHQWPATLVQPVGSPLSLECTVEGTSNPNLYWYRQAAGRGLQLLFYSVGIGQISSEVPQNLSASRPQDRQFILSSKKLLLSDSGFYLCAWSYRGSGNTIYFGEGSWLTVV.

The chain employs TRBV18 and TRBJ2-2; TRBD1 matches 7 bases. Germline trimming cut 2 bases from V and 1 base from J; bases unmatched to any gene: 1. This CDR3 contains 15 residues. Germline V gene sequence: CDR1 KGHSH, CDR2 LQKENI. This CDR3 reads CASSPAGGNTGELFF. The DNA of the CDR3 is TGTGCCAGCTCACCAGCAGGGGGGAACACCGGGGAGCTGTTTTTT.

This chain links TRBV10-2 with TRBJ1-2; D gene ambiguous. The germline V and J ends were trimmed by 0 bases and 0 bases, with 5 bases remaining between them. The CDR3 has 14 residues. The germline V gene has CDR1 WSHSY and CDR2 SAAADI. The CDR3 loop reads CASSESGTNYGYTF. DNA for the CDR3: TGCGCCAGCAGTGAGTCCGGCACTAACTATGGCTACACCTTC.

The V and J genes are TRBV18 and TRBJ1-5, with a tentative D call TRBD1 (5 bases). Per germline, CDR1 KGHSH and CDR2 LQKENI. Trimming removed 6 bases at V and 2 bases at J, with 14 bases between. This CDR3 is built from 15 residues. In DNA form, the CDR3 reads TGTGCCAGCTCTACTACTACGGGGGGCAATCAGCCCCAGCATTTT. Protein product: CASSTTTGGNQPQHF.

CDR3 amino acids: CASSLPEPMNTEAFF. In DNA form, the CDR3 reads TGTGCCAGCAGCTTGCCAGAGCCTATGAACACTGAAGCTTTCTTT. The chain employs TRBV7-8 and TRBJ1-1; D is undetermined. The CDR3 is made up of 15 amino acids. CDR1 and CDR2 from the germline V gene are SGHVS and FQNEAQ. Trimming pared 3 bases from V and 0 bases from J, leaving 11 bases between.

This chain's CDR3 is CASSDRRASGRDYEQYF. The CDR3 DNA reads TGTGCCAGCAGTGATCGCCGAGCTAGCGGGAGAGACTACGAGCAGTACTTC. The chain employs TRBV6-1 and TRBJ2-7, with 10 bases that match TRBD2. This CDR3 region has 17 residues. Germline V gene lookup returns CDR1 MNHNS and CDR2 SASEGT. V trimming: 3 bases; J trimming: 3 bases; junction bases outside the gene matches: 11.

CDR3 protein: CASSELQGAGGYTF. The CDR3 DNA sequence: TGTGCCAGCAGTGAGCTCCAGGGGGCTGGTGGCTACACCTTC. The rearrangement uses TRBV6-1 and TRBJ1-2; 8 bases are shared with TRBD1. There are 14 residues in the CDR3. J gave up 7 bases and V 3 bases, and 7 bases lay outside the gene matches. CDR1 MNHNS and CDR2 SASEGT come from the germline V gene.

CDR3 bases: TGTGCCAGTAGTATGACGGCTGCAACTAATGAAAAACTGTTTTTT. Translated, it gives CASSMTAATNEKLFF. This chain joins TRBV19 and TRBJ1-4; no reliable D call. The CDR3 runs to 15 residues. CDR1 LNHDA and CDR2 SQIVND come from the germline V gene (reference sequence). Trimming cost V 3 bases and J 0 bases, with 8 bases left between them.

The J gene is TRBJ2-7, the V gene TRBV12-5; D not certain. V was shortened by 7 bases and J by 0 bases, with 10 bases between the two germline ends. Per the germline V gene, CDR1 is LGHNT and CDR2 is FRNRAP. The CDR3 extends over 13 amino acids. The DNA for the CDR3 is TGTGCTAGTGTGGTGGAGAGCTCCTACGAGCAGTACTTC. This sequence encodes CASVVESSYEQYF.

Written as DNA, the CDR3 is TGTGCCACGAAAGTGGGACAGGGCACCTACGAGCAGTACTTC. Its translation: CATKVGQGTYEQYF. V and J are TRBV15 and TRBJ2-7, with 9 positions matching TRBD1. V was pared by 9 bases and J by 2 bases, with 8 bases of the junction left unmatched. The CDR3 runs 14 residues. In germline, CDR1 is LNHNV, CDR2 YYDKDF (reference sequence). Together with reference TRBV15 and TRBJ2-7, the CDR3 gives the full variable domain: DAMVIQNPRYQVTQFGKPVTLSCSQTLNHNVMYWYQQKSSQAPKLLFHYYDKDFNNEADTPDNFQSRRPNTSFCFLDIRSPGLGDTAMYLCATKVGQGTYEQYFGPGTRLTVT.